The sequence of this T cell receptor (beta chain) was determined in a study of beta chain features in type 1 diabetes (dated by TCRdb to between 2018 and 2020). As for the study more broadly: Patients and healthy donors did not differ in mean age, gender distribution, total cell number or subset yield. A total of roughly 100 million sorted cells were examined across all samples, and RNA yield correlated strongly with the number of cells per subset. The study compared the TCRB repertoires of sorted circulating CD4+ T cell subsets in recently diagnosed type 1 diabetes patients with those in matched healthy donors. Whereas all 30 or so donors provided naive and central memory subsets, regulatory and stem cell-like memory subsets were isolated from just 8 patients and roughly 8 healthy donors. Beyond this particular receptor, the publication reports: Fewer insertions and more nucleotide deletions at VDJ recombination sites were observed in patients with type 1 diabetes, implying thymic rearrangement abnormalities. Naive, central memory and regulatory TCRB repertoires appeared more similar among patients than among healthy donors. Type 1 diabetes patients showed a moderate but significant shortening of TCRB CDR3 length in all four CD4+ subsets. Because cDNA rather than genomic DNA was sequenced, highly expressing activated cells could have been over-represented, although no difference in activation and CD3 levels was found between groups. PCR may preferentially amplify shorter templates, but because patient and control samples were amplified and corrected together, any resulting skew would affect both groups equally. Only small numbers of individuals were included in the HLA sub-analyses, which left unresolved whether HLA type had any influence on TCRB rearrangement.

From each donor, a single peripheral blood sample of 95 to 150 mL on average was drawn into heparinised tubes. A BD FACSAria II and a panel including CD45RO, CCR7, CD25, CD127, CD95 and CD27 were used to sort naive, central memory, regulatory and stem cell-like memory CD4+ T cells. All sorted populations exceeded 95% purity. PBMCs were separated immediately by Lymphoprep density gradient centrifugation and were stained directly, without being cultured. Samples were stained and sorted in pairs, with one healthy donor and one patient per experiment, so that batch effects were minimized. As for this clone: What this receptor recognizes is not known. One base away there is no much larger clone; base qualities are not given.

The V and J ends are trimmed by 8 bases and 3 bases, leaving 15 bases between them. The CDR3 starts with the cysteine, ends with the phenylalanine, and has 14 residues. Only the CDR3 DNA stays, 42 bases, in frame from base 1. For CDR1 and CDR2, the germline V gene (reference sequence) lists SEHNR and FQNEAQ. The entire amount of isolated RNA was reverse transcribed using the High Capacity cDNA Reverse Transcription Kit, so the sequenced TCRB transcripts were expressed ones. Deep immunoSEQ sequencing was applied to naive, central memory and regulatory T cell samples, giving an average of roughly 3.5 million total reads per sample. Sorted cells were lysed in RLT buffer and RNA was extracted with DNase-treated RNeasy Micro or Mini kits, depending on cell number. Each cell subset was processed separately to prevent cross-contamination, with patient and healthy donor samples processed together. Using the immunoSEQ multiplex PCR, TCRB sequences were amplified from cDNA into 87-bp fragments spanning the CDR3 region. The amplicons were sequenced using the Illumina HiSeq platform. For the original study's pipeline: Synthetic template baselines were used to correct PCR bias computationally, reads within Hamming distance 2 were collapsed together, and singletons that could not be merged were discarded. By aligning reads against IMGT, V, D and J genes, CDR3 length, and insertions or deletions at six rearrangement sites were assigned. Within each subset, clonotype counts were normalized to sorted cell number, after which true diversity and Gini coefficients were computed with the tcR R package. The overlap coefficient, calculated on TCRB nucleotide sequences, was used to measure repertoire sharing. The source is immuneACCESS, and TCRdb retained only in-frame sequences with V and J called. Part of the clones is not carried over; for the studies checked, unresolved V genes explain less than half of this, and the remainder is unexplained. V and J calls and clone size are given by that table; D and trimming were obtained from the DNA. The sample table lists around 40,000 clones, around 52% of them with a count of one. Roughly 2.1% of the sample rests with the top ten.

Rearrangement joined TRBV7-9 to TRBJ2-3, with the D segment identity uncertain. Material: Tregs from blood. What the cell subset or site label conveys for this sample: regulatory CD4+ T cells. The TCR sequence derives from a woman under 30 in good health. The CDR3 has the sequence CASGLGVGTDTQYF. The DNA sequence follows: TGTGCCAGCGGTCTAGGCGTTGGGACAGATACGCAGTATTTT.